This TCR beta chain was retrieved from a study of CXCR3-negative and CXCR3-positive naive CD8 T cells. Study results and caveats: Expression of CXCR3 was partially reduced after cryopreservation, and fresh PBMCs were used in most assays.

As to this clonotype: The antigen is undetermined.

CDR3 length: 13 residues. Germline CDR1 is SGHVS and CDR2 is FQNEAQ. CD45RO-CCR7+CD27+CD95- was the phenotype of naive CD8+ T cells. The libraries of TRB cDNA were constructed through 5' RACE using UMI labels. TCRdb reworked the 5' RACE reads into one entry per CDR3 protein, no DNA. This sample's clone table lists over 70,000 distinct CDR3 sequences. V is TRBV7-8 and J is TRBJ2-3; TCRdb designates TRBD1, a call that cannot be tested without DNA. The TCR sequence derives from a human donor in good health. Some clones in this sample may be carry-over from other donors' samples. The sequenced sample consisted of naive CXCR3- CD8+ T cells from blood. The subset was: CD45RO-CCR7+CD27+CD95- naive CD8+ T cells lacking CXCR3 (TNR3-). The CDR3 is CASSPSPPDTQYF.